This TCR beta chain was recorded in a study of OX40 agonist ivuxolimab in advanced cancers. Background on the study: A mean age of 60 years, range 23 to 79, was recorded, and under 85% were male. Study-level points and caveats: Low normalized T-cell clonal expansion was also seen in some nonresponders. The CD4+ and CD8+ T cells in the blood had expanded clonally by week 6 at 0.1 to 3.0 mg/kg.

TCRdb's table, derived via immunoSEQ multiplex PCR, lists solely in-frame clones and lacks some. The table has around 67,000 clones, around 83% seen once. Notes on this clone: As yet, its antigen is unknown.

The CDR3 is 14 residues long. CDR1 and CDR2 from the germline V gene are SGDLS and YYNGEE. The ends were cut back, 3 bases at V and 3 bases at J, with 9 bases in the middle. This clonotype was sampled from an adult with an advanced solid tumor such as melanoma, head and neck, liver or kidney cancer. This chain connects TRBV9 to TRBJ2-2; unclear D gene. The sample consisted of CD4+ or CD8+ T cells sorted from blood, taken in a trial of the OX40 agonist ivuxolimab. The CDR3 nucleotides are TGTGCCAGCAGCGCGATAGGGTACACCGGGGAGCTGTTTTTT. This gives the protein CASSAIGYTGELFF. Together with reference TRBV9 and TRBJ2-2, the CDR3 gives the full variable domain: DSGVTQTPKHLITATGQRVTLRCSPRSGDLSVYWYQQSLDQGLQFLIQYYNGEERAKGNILERFSAQQFPDLHSELNLSSLELGDSALYFCASSAIGYTGELFFGEGSRLTVL.